This T cell receptor (beta chain) was captured by sequencing in a study of beta chain features in type 1 diabetes. The whole isolated RNA underwent reverse transcription, so sequencing captured expressed TCRB transcripts. Sequencing used immunoSEQ multiplex PCR; TCRdb keeps in-frame clones, though not all of them. In the table there are just over 150,000 clones, over 8.5% of which are singletons. This clone turned up a few times. Germline loops: CDR1 SQVTM, CDR2 ANQGSEA. V lost 1 base, J lost 7 bases, and 6 bases stayed unmatched. CDR3 length: 13 amino acids. The origin of this receptor is a man aged 18-30 years in good health. The chain uses TRBV29-1 and TRBJ2-5; TRBD2 agrees at 7 bases. The source material was central memory CD4+ T cells from blood. The CDR3 sequence is CSVEGSGRGTQYF. The CDR3 coding sequence is TGCAGCGTTGAAGGTAGCGGGCGGGGGACCCAGTACTTC.